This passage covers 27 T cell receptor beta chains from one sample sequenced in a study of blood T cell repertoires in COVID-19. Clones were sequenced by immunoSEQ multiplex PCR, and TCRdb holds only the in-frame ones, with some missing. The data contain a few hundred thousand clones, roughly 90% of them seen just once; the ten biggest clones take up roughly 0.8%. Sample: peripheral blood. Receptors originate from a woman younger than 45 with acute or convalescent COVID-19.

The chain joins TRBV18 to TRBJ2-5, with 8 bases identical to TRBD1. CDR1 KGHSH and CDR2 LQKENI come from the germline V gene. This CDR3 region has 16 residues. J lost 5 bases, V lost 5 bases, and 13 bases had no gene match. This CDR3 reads CASSDLGRGLGETQYF. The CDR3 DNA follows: TGTGCCAGCTCAGACCTCGGCAGGGGGCTGGGTGAGACCCAGTACTTC.

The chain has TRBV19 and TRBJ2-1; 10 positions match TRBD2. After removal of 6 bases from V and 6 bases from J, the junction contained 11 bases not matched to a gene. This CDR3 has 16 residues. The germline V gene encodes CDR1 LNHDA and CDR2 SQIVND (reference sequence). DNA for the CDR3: TGTGCCAGTAGGACCCATACTAGCGGGATTTCCAATGAGCAGTTCTTC. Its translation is CASRTHTSGISNEQFF.

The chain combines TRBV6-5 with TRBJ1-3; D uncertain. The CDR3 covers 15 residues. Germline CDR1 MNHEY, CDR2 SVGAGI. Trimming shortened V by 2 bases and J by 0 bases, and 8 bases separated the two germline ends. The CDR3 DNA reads TGTGCCAGCAGTTACGGCTCGGGCTCTGGAAACACCATATATTTT. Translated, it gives CASSYGSGSGNTIYF.

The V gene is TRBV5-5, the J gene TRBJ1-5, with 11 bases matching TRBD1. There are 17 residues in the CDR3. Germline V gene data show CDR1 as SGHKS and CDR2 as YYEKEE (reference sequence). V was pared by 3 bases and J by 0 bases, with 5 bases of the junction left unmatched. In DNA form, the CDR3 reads TGTGCCAGCAGCTATCTTGGGACAGGGGGTAGCAATCAGCCCCAGCATTTT. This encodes CASSYLGTGGSNQPQHF.

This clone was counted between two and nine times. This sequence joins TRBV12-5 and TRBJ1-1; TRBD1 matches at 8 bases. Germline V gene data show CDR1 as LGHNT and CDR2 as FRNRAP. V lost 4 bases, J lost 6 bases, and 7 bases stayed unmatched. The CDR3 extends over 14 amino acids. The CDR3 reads CASGSPPTGAEAFF. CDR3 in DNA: TGTGCTAGTGGTTCCCCCCCGACAGGGGCTGAAGCTTTCTTT.

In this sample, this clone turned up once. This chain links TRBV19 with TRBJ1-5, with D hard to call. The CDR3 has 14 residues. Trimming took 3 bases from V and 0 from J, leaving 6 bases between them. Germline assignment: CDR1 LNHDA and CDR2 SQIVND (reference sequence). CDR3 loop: CASSIADSNQPQHF. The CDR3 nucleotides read TGTGCCAGTAGTATCGCGGATAGCAATCAGCCCCAGCATTTT.

CDR3 bases: TGTGCCAGCAGCTTAGATCAGGGCACAGATACGCAGTATTTT. Protein: CASSLDQGTDTQYF. The genes are TRBV7-2 and TRBJ2-3; no clear D. The germline V gene encodes CDR1 SGHTA and CDR2 FQGNSA. The CDR3 covers 14 residues. Trimming took off 1 base at V and 1 base at J, with 6 bases between the two ends.

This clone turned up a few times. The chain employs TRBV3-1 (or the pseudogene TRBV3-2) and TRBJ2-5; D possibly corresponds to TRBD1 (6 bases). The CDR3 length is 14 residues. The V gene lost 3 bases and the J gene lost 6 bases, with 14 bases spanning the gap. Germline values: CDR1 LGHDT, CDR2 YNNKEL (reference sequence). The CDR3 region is CASSQAGVEKTQYF. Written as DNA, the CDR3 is TGTGCCAGCAGCCAGGCAGGGGTGGAAAAGACCCAGTACTTC.

CDR3 sequence (DNA): TGTGCCAGCAGCTTGACTAGCGGGAGATACCACGACGAGCAGTACTTC. Protein: CASSLTSGRYHDEQYF. The gene calls are TRBV5-4 and TRBJ2-7; the match to TRBD2 covers 11 bases. With 1 base clipped from V and 5 bases from J, the junction kept 8 bases outside the gene matches. The germline gives CDR1 SGHNT, CDR2 YYREEE (reference sequence). The CDR3 is 16 residues long.

CDR3: CASASGSNNEQFF. For the CDR3, the DNA is TGTGCCAGCGCTAGCGGGAGTAACAATGAGCAGTTCTTC. V usage is TRBV7-2 and J usage is TRBJ2-1, with TRBD2 matching 10 bases. Germline CDR1 SGHTA, CDR2 FQGNSA. Losses at the gene ends were 8 bases for V and 5 bases for J; bases not matched to a gene: 3. This CDR3 contains 13 residues. The full variable domain, completed using reference TRBV7-2 and TRBJ2-1, is GAGVSQSPSNKVTEKGKDVELRCDPISGHTALYWYRQSLGQGLEFLIYFQGNSAPDKSGLPSDRFSAERTGGSVSTLTIQRTQQEDSAVYLCASASGSNNEQFFGPGTRLTVL.

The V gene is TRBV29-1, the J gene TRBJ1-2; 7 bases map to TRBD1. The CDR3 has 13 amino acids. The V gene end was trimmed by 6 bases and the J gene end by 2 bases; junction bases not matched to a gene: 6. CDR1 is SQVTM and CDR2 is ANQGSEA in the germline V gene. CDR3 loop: CSVRQGPNYGYTF. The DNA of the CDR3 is TGCAGCGTAAGACAGGGACCGAACTATGGCTACACCTTC.

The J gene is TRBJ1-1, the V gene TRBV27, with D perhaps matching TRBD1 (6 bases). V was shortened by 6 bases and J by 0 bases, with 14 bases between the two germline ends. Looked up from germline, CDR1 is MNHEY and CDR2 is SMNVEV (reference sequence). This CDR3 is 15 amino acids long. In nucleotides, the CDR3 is TGTGCCAGCAGCCATAGGGGGACCCTGAACACTGAAGCTTTCTTT. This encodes CASSHRGTLNTEAFF.

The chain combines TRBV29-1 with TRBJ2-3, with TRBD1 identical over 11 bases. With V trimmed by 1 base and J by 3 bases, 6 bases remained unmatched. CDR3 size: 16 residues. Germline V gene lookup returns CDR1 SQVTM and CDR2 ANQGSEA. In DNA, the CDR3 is TGCAGCGTTGAAGTGTTCGGGACAGGGGGGACAGATACGCAGTATTTT. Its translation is CSVEVFGTGGTDTQYF.

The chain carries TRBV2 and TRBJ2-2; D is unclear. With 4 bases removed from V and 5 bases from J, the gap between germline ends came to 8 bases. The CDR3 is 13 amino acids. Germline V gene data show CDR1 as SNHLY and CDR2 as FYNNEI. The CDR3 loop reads CASSVYGTGELFF. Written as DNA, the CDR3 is TGTGCCAGCAGTGTCTACGGGACCGGGGAGCTGTTTTTT.

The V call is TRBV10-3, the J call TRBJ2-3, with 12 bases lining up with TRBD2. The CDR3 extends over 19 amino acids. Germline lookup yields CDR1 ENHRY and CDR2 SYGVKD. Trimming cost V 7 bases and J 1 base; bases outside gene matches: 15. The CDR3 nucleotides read TGTGCCATCAACGTCCCTAGCGGGAGGGCTGGGGACGGCACAGATACGCAGTATTTT. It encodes CAINVPSGRAGDGTDTQYF.

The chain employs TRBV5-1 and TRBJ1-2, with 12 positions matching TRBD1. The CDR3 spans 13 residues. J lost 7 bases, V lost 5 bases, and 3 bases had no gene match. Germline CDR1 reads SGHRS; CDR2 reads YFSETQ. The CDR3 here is CASSPGQGAGYTF. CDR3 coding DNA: TGCGCCAGCAGTCCGGGACAGGGGGCTGGCTACACCTTC.

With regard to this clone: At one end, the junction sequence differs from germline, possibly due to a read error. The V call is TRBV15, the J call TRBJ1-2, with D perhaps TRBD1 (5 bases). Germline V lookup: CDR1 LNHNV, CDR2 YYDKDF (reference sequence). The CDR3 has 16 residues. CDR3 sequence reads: CATSRVGEGVPGPSRF. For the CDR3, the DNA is TGTGCCACCAGCAGAGTGGGGGAGGGCGTTCCCGGCCCAAGCCGCTTC.

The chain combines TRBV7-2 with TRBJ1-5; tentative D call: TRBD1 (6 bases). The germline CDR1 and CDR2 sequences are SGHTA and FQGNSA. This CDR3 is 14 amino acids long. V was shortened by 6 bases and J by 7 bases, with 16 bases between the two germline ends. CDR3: CASSPAGELQPQHF. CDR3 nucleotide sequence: TGTGCCAGCAGTCCCGCAGGGGAGTTACAGCCCCAGCATTTT.

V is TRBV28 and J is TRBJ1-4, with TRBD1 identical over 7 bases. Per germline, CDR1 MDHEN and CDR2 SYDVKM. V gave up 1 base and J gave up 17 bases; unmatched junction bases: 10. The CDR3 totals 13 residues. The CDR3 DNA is TGTGCCAGCAGTTTATTAGGCGGACAGGCCAATTTTTTT. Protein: CASSLLGGQANFF.

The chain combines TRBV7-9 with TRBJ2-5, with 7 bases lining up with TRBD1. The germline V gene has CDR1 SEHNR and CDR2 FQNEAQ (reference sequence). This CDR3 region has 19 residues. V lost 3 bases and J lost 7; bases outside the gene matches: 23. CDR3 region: CASSFPGQTMEDVPRTQYF. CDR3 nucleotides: TGTGCCAGCAGCTTCCCGGGACAGACAATGGAGGACGTTCCACGGACCCAGTACTTC.

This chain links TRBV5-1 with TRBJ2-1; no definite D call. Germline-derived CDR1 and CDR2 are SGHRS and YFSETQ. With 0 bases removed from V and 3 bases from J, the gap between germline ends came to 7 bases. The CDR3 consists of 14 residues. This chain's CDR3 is CASSLASVYNEQFF. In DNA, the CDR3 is TGCGCCAGCAGCTTGGCCAGTGTCTACAATGAGCAGTTCTTC.

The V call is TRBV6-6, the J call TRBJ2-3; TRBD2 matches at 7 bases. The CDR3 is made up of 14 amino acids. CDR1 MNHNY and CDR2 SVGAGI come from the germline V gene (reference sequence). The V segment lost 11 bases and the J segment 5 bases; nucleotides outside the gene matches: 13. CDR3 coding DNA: TGTGCCTCCGCGGGCAGCGGGACTGTAGATACGCAGTATTTT. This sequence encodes CASAGSGTVDTQYF.

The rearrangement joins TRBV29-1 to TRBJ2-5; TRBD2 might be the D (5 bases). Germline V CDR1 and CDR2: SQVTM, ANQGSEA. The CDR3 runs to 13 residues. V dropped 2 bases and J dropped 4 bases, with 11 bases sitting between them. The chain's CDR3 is CSVELPGTETQYF. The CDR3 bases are TGCAGCGTTGAATTGCCGGGAACAGAGACCCAGTACTTC. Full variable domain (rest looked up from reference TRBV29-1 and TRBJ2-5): SAVISQKPSRDICQRGTSLTIQCQVDSQVTMMFWYRQQPGQSLTLIATANQGSEATYESGFVIDKFPISRPNLTFSTLTVSNMSPEDSSIYLCSVELPGTETQYFGPGTRLLVL.

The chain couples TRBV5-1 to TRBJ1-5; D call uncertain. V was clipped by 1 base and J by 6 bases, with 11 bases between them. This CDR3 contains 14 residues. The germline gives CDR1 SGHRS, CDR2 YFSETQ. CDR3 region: CASSLSPGSQPQHF. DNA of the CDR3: TGCGCCAGCAGCTTGTCGCCGGGGTCTCAGCCCCAGCATTTT.

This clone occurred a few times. CDR3 nucleotide sequence: TGTGCCAGCGGTCGAGGGGGAACCGCCACCGGGGAGCTGTTTTTT. Protein: CASGRGGTATGELFF. The V and J genes are TRBV6-4 and TRBJ2-2; maybe TRBD1 (6 bases). Germline V lookup: CDR1 MRHNA, CDR2 SNTAGT. Trimming removed 8 bases from V and 4 bases from J, with 17 bases in between. There are 15 residues in the CDR3.

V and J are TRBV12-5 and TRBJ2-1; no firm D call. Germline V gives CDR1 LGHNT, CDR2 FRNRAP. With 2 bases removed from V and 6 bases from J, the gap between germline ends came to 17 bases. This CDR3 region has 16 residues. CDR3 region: CASGLLLGPGGNEQFF. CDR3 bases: TGTGCTAGTGGTTTGCTACTTGGTCCGGGTGGCAATGAGCAGTTCTTC.

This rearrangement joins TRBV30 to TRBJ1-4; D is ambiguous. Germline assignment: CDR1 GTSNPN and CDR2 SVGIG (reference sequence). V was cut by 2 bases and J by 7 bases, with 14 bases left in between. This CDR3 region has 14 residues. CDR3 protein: CAWSFGYGGEKLFF. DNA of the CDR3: TGTGCCTGGAGTTTCGGGTATGGTGGTGAAAAACTGTTTTTT.